The clone carrying this TCR beta chain has only a few counts. Its antigen is unknown. These data are taken from a study of vaccination and CD4 T cells after COVID-19. Study details: SARS-CoV-2, HCoV-NL63, HCoV-OC43 and HCoV-229E supplied the overlapping spike peptides used to stimulate cells.

Trimming took 0 bases from V and 7 from J, leaving 12 bases between them. The CDR3 contains 13 residues. CDR1 and CDR2 (germline): DFQATT, SNEGSKA (reference sequence). Oncomine TCR Beta short-read sequencing was applied to DNA from cultured CD4+ T cells. Genomic DNA from cultured CD4+ T cells was extracted. Each CDR3 protein is one row after TCRdb ran MiXCR on the PCR reads. The sample shows about 26,000 distinct CDR3 sequences, approximately 41% of them seen only once. Broader study findings: Median reactive clonotypes, those recognizing SARS-CoV-2, rose from 21 to 38, not significantly. Convalescent patients showed a median approximately 84% of reactive clones that were seen only post-vaccination.

Time point denoted: late sampling 161 to 241 days after vaccination in a few convalescent patients. Treatment denoted: roughly 10-day PBMC culture with coronavirus spike peptide pools or control peptides (ViraFEST assay). The gene calls are TRBV20-1 and TRBJ1-1; D gene unclear. This clonotype was sampled from a human donor who had recovered from COVID-19. The sample in question was CD4+ T cells from blood, cultured in vitro, obtained about 7 months after SARS-CoV-2 vaccination. The CDR3 nucleotides are TGCAGTGCTAGAGATCCCTCCCGGGGTGAAGCTTTCTTT. Protein sequence: CSARDPSRGEAFF.